This TCR beta chain was recorded in a study of beta chain features in type 1 diabetes. Regarding the study as a whole: Shorter TCRB CDR3s, moderately but significantly so, were found in Type 1 diabetes patients in all four CD4+ subsets. Type 1 diabetes patients showed fewer insertions and more deletions at VDJ junctions. The influence of HLA type on TCRB rearrangement stayed undetermined.

Expressed TCRB transcripts got sequenced, as all isolated RNA was reverse transcribed. Produced via immunoSEQ multiplex PCR; TCRdb's table is partial and in-frame only. The table lists roughly 180,000 clones, around 8% of them singletons. The CDR3 length is 15 residues. The germline gives CDR1 SGHTA, CDR2 FQGNSA. The trim removed 5 bases at V and 3 bases at J, leaving 4 bases unmatched. Researchers reported sorting CD4+ naive, central memory, regulatory and stem cell-like memory cells via CD45RO/CCR7/CD25/CD127/CD95/CD27. This clone was seen more than once but under ten times. Its antigen is unidentified.

This clonotype was obtained from a middle-aged woman with type 1 diabetes. Input material: central memory CD4+ T cells from blood. This rearrangement joins TRBV7-2 to TRBJ1-2, with 12 bases aligning to TRBD1. The CDR3 coding sequence is TGTGCCAGCAGCCTGGGACAGGGGGCATACTATGGCTACACCTTC. This translates into CASSLGQGAYYGYTF.